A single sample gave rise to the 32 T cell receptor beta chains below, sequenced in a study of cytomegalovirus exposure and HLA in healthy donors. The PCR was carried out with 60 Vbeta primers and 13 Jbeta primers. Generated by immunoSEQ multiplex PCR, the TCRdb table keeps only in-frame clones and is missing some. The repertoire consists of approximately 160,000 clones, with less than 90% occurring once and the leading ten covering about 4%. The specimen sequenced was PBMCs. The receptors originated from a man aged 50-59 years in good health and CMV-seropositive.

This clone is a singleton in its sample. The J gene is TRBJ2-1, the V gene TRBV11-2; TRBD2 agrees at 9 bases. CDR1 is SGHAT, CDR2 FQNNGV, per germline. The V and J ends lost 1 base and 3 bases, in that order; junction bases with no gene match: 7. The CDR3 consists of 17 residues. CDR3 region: CASSLVWASGDYNEQFF. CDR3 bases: TGTGCCAGCAGCTTAGTATGGGCTAGCGGGGACTACAATGAGCAGTTCTTC. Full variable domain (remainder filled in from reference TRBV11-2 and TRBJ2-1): EAGVAQSPRYKIIEKRQSVAFWCNPISGHATLYWYQQILGQGPKLLIQFQNNGVVDDSQLPKDRFSAERLKGVDSTLKIQPAKLEDSAVYLCASSLVWASGDYNEQFFGPGTRLTVL.

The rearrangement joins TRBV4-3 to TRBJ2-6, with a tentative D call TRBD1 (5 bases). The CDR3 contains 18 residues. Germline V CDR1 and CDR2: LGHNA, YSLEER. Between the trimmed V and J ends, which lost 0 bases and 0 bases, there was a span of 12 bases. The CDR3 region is CASSQDPDTLSGANVLTF. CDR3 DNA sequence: TGCGCCAGCAGCCAAGACCCGGACACACTCTCTGGGGCCAACGTCCTGACTTTC.

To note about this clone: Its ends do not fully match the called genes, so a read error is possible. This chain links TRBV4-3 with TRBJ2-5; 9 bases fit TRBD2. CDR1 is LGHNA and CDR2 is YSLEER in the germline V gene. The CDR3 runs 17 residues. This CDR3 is CASSQEVSGGLKEAQYF. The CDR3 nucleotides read TGCGCCAGCAGCCAAGAAGTAAGCGGGGGGCTAAAAGAGGCCCAGTACTTC.

In DNA, the CDR3 is TGCGCCAGCAGCCTGGGGGCGGGACAGGTCAATTACGAGCAGTACTTC. Amino acid sequence: CASSLGAGQVNYEQYF. The V gene is TRBV5-1, the J gene TRBJ2-7; 8 nucleotides line up with TRBD1. Germline lookup yields CDR1 SGHRS and CDR2 YFSETQ. The V gene end was trimmed by 4 bases and the J gene end by 4 bases; junction bases not matched to a gene: 13. CDR3 length equals 16 residues.

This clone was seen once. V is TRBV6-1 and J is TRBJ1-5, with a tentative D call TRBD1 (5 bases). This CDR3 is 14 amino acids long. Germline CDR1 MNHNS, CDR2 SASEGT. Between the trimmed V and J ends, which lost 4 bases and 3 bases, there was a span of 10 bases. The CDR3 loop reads CASSGGRVNQPQHF. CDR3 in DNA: TGTGCCAGCAGTGGGGGCAGGGTCAATCAGCCCCAGCATTTT.

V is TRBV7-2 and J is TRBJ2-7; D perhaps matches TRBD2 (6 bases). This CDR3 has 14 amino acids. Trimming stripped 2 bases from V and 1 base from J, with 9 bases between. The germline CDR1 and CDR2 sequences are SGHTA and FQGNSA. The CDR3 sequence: CASSLTGVSYEQYF. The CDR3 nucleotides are TGTGCCAGCAGCTTAACGGGGGTTTCCTACGAGCAGTACTTC.

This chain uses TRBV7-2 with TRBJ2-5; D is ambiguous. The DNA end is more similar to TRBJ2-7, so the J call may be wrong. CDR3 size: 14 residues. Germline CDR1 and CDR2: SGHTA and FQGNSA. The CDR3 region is CASSPGSPSYEQYF. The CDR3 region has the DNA TGTGCCAGCAGCCCCGGGTCCCCTTCCTACGAGCAGTACTTC.

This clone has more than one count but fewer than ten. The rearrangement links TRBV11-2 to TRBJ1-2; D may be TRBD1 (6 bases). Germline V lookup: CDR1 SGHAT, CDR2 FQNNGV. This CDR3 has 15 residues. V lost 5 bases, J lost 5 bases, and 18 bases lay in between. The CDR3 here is CASSQQGGDYYGYTF. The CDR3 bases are TGTGCCAGCAGCCAACAGGGAGGGGACTATTATGGCTACACCTTC. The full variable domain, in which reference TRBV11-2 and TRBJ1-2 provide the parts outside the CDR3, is EAGVAQSPRYKIIEKRQSVAFWCNPISGHATLYWYQQILGQGPKLLIQFQNNGVVDDSQLPKDRFSAERLKGVDSTLKIQPAKLEDSAVYLCASSQQGGDYYGYTFGSGTRLTVV.

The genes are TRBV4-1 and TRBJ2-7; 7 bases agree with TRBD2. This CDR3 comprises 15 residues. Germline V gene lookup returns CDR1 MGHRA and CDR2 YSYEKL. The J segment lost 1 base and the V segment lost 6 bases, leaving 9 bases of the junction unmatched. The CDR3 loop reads CASSWFSGGSYEQYF. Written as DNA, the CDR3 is TGCGCCAGCAGTTGGTTTTCGGGAGGTTCCTACGAGCAGTACTTC.

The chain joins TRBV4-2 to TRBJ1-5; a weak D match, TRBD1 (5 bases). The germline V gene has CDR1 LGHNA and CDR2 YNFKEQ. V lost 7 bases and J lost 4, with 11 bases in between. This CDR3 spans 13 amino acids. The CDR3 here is CASNATENQPQHF. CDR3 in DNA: TGTGCCAGCAACGCGACAGAGAATCAGCCCCAGCATTTT.

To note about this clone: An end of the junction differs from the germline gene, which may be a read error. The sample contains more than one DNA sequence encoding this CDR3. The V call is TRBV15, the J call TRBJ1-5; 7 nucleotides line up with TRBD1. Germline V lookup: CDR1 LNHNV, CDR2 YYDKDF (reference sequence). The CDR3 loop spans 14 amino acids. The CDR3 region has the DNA TGTGCCACCAGCCGAGACAGGGGCAATCAGCCCCAGCATTTT. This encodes CATSRDRGNQPQHF.

In nucleotides, the CDR3 is TGTGCCAGCAGCCCAACTAGCGGGGGGGCGGAGGATGAGCAGTTCTTC. Protein: CASSPTSGGAEDEQFF. V usage is TRBV11-3 and J usage is TRBJ2-1; 13 bases agree with TRBD2. The CDR3 sequence is 16 residues long. Germline-derived CDR1 and CDR2 are SGHNT and YENEEA. J gave up 8 bases and V 5 bases, and 9 bases lay outside the gene matches.

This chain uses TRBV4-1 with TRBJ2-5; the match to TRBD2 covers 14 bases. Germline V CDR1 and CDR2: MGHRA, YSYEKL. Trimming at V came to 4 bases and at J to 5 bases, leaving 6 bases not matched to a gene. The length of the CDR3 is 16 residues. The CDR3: CASSPGTSGSWETQYF. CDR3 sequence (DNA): TGCGCCAGCAGCCCCGGGACTAGCGGGAGTTGGGAGACCCAGTACTTC.

The CDR3 DNA is TGTGCCAGCAGCCAAGGGGCTAGCGGGATCGGCTACGAGCAGTACTTC. Encoded protein: CASSQGASGIGYEQYF. The chain recombines TRBV4-2 with TRBJ2-7; TRBD2 agrees at 9 bases. V lost 1 base, J lost 3 bases, and 7 bases stayed unmatched. The CDR3 has 16 amino acids. In germline, CDR1 is LGHNA, CDR2 YNFKEQ.

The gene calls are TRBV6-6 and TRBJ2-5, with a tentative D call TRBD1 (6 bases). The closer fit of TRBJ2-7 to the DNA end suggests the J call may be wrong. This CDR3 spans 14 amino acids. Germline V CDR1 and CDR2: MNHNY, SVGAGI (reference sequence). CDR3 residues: CATSPLQTGYEQYF. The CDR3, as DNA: TGTGCCACTTCCCCCCTACAGACAGGCTACGAGCAGTACTTC.

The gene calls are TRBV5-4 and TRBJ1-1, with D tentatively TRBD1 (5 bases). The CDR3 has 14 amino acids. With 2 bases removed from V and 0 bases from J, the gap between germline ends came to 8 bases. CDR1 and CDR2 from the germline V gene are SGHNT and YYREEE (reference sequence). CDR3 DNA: TGTGCCAGCAGCTTACAGGCCCTGAACACTGAAGCTTTCTTT. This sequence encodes CASSLQALNTEAFF.

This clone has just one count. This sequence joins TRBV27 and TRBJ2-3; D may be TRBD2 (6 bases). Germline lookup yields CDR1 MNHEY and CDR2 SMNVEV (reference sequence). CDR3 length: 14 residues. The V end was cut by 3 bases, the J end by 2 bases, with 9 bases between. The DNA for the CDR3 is TGTGCCAGCAGTTTCTTAGCGGCCACAGATACGCAGTATTTT. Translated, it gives CASSFLAATDTQYF.

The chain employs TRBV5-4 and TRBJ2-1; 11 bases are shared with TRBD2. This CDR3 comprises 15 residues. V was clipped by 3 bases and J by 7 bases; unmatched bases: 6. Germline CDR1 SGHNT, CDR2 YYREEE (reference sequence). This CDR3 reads CASSWDSGGVNEQFF. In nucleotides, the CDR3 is TGTGCCAGCAGCTGGGATAGCGGGGGGGTAAATGAGCAGTTCTTC. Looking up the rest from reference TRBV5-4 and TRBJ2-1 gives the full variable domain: ETGVTQSPTHLIKTRGQQVTLRCSSQSGHNTVSWYQQALGQGPQFIFQYYREEENGRGNFPPRFSGLQFPNYSSELNVNALELDDSALYLCASSWDSGGVNEQFFGPGTRLTVL.

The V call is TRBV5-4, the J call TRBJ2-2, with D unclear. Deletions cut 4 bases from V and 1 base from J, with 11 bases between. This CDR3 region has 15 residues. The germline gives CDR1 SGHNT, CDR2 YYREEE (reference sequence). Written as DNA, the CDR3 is TGTGCCAGCAGCCTGAGACATCTGAACACCGGGGAGCTGTTTTTT. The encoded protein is CASSLRHLNTGELFF.

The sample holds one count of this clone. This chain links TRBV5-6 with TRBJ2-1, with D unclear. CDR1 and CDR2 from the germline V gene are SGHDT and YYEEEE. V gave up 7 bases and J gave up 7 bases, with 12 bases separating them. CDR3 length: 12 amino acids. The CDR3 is CASARGSNEQFF. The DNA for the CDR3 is TGTGCCAGCGCTCGCGGTTCGAATGAGCAGTTCTTC.

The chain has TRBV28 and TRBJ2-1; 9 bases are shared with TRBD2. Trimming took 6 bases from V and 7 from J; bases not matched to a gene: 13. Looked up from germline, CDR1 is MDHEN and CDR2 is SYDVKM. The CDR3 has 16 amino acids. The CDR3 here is CASSPSSGKRRNEQFF. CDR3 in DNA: TGTGCCAGCAGCCCCTCTAGCGGGAAACGGAGGAATGAGCAGTTCTTC.

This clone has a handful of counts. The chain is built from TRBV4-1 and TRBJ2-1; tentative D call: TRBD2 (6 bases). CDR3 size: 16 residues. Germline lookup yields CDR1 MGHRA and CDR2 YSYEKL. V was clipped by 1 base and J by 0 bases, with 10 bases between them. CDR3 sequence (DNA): TGCGCCAGCAGCCAAGGGGGGGTCAGCTCCTACAATGAGCAGTTCTTC. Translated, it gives CASSQGGVSSYNEQFF.

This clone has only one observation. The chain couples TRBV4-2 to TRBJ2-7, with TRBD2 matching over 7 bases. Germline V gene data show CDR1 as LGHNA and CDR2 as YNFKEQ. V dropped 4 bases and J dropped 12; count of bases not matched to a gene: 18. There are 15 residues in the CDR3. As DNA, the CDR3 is TGTGCCAGCAGCCCTGGGACGGCGGGAGCAGGCTTTACGTACTTC. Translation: CASSPGTAGAGFTYF.

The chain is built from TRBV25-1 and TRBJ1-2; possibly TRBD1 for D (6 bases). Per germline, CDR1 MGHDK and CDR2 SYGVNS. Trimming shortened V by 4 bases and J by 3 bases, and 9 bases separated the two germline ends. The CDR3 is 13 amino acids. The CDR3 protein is CASSGQVDYGYTF. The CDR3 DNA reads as TGTGCCAGCAGTGGACAGGTCGACTATGGCTACACCTTC.

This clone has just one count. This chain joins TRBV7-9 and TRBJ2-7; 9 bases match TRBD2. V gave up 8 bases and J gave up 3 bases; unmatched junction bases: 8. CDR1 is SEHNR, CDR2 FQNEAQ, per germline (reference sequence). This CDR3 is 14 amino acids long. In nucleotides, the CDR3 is TGTGCCAGCGGCGTTAGCGGGAGTTTCTACGAGCAGTACTTC. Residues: CASGVSGSFYEQYF.

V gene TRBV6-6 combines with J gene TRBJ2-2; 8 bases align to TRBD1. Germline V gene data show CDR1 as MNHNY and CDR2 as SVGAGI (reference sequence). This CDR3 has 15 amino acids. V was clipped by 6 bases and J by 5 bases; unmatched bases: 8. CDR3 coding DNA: TGTGCCAGCAGGCTTCAGGGGGCGCGAACCGGGGAGCTGTTTTTT. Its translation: CASRLQGARTGELFF.

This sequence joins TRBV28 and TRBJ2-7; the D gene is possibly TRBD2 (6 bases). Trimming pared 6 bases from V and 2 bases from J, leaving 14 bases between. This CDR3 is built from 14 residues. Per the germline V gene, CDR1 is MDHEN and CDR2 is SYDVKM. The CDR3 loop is CASSAPGGTYEQYF. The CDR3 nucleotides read TGTGCCAGCAGCGCACCCGGAGGGACCTACGAGCAGTACTTC.

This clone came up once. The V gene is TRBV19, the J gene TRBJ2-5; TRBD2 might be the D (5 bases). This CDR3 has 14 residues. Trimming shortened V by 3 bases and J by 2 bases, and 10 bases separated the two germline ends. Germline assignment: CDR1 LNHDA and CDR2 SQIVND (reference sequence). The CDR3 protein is CASSIRDYQETQYF. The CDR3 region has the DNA TGTGCCAGTAGTATCCGCGACTATCAAGAGACCCAGTACTTC.

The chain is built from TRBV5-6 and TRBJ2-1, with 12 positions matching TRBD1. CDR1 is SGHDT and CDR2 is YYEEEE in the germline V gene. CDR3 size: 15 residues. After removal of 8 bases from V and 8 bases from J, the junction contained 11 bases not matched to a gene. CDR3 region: CASRLGTGGGDEQFF. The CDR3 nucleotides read TGTGCCAGTCGATTAGGGACAGGGGGCGGCGATGAGCAGTTCTTC.

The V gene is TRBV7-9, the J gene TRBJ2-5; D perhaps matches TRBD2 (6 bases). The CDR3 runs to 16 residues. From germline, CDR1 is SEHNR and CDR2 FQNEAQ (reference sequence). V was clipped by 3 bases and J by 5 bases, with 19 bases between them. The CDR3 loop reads CASSLDRRGGVETQYF. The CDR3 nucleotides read TGTGCCAGCAGCTTGGACCGGCGGGGTGGGGTCGAGACCCAGTACTTC.

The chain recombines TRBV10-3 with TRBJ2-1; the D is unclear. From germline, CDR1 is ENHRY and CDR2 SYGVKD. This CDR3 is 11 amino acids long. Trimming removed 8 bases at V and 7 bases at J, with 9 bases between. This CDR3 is CAILGGNEQFF. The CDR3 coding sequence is TGTGCCATCCTCGGCGGTAATGAGCAGTTCTTC.

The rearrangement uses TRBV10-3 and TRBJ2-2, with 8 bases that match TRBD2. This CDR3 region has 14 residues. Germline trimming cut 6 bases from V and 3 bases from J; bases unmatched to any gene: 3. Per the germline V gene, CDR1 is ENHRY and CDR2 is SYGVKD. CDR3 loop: CAIRRGEDTGELFF. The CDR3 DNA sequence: TGTGCCATCAGGCGGGGGGAGGACACCGGGGAGCTGTTTTTT.